This entry describes one T cell receptor (beta chain). The data stem from a study of shared clonotypes between healthy human individuals. The CDR3 has 14 amino acids. With 2 bases clipped from V and 3 bases from J, the junction kept 3 bases outside the gene matches. Per germline, CDR1 SGHTA and CDR2 FQGTGA. Several immunoSEQ plates received, in even portions, the genomic DNA of each subset. Some clones are missing from TCRdb's copy, which holds only in-frame ones; the method was immunoSEQ multiplex PCR. The sample records 450,000 to 600,000 clones, 70% to 85% being singletons. With unsorted samples, genomic DNA was obtained from around 98 million PBMCs.

The source material was PBMCs. This clonotype was sampled from a woman between 35 and 50 years old in good health. Some clones in this sample may be carry-over from other donors' samples. The chain recombines TRBV7-3 with TRBJ2-7; 8 nucleotides match TRBD2. This chain's CDR3 is CASSLAGGSYEQYF. The CDR3 DNA sequence: TGTGCCAGCAGCTTAGCGGGAGGAAGCTACGAGCAGTACTTC.